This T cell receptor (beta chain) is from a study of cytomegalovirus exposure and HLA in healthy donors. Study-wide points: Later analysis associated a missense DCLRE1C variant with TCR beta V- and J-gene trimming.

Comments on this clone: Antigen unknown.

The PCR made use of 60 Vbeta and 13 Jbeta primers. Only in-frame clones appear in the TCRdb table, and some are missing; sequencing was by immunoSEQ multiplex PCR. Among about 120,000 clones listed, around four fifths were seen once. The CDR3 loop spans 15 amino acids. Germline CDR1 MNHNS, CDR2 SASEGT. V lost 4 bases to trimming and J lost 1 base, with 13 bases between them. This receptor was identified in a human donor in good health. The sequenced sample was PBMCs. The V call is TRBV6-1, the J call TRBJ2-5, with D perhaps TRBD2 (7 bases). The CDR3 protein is CASSVGRGLQETQYF. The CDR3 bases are TGTGCCAGCAGTGTCGGGCGGGGGCTCCAAGAGACCCAGTACTTC.